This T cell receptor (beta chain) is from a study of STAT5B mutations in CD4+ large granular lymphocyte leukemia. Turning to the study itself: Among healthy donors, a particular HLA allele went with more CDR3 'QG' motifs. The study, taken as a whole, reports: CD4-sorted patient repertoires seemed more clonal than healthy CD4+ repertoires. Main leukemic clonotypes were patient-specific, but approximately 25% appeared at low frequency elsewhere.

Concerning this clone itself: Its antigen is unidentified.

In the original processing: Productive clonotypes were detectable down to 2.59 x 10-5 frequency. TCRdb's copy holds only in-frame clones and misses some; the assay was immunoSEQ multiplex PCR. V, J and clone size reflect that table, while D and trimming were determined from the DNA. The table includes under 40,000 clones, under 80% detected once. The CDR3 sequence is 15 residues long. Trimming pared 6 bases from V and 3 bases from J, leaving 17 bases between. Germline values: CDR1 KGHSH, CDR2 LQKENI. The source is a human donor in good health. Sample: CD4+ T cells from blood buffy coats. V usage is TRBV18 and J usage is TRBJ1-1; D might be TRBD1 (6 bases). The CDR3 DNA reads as TGTGCCAGCTCCGCCCCGGGGGGCAGACACACTGAAGCTTTCTTT. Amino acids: CASSAPGGRHTEAFF. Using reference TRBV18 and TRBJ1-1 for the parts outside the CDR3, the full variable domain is NAGVMQNPRHLVRRRGQEARLRCSPMKGHSHVYWYRQLPEEGLKFMVYLQKENIIDESGMPKERFSAEFPKEGPSILRIQQVVRGDSAAYFCASSAPGGRHTEAFFGQGTRLTVV.